These 8 T cell receptor beta chains originate from one sample sequenced in a study of blood T cell repertoires in COVID-19. Produced via immunoSEQ multiplex PCR; TCRdb's table is partial and in-frame only. The table shows around 470,000 clones, with roughly nine tenths occurring only once. Material for sequencing was peripheral blood. The receptors were gathered from a man younger than 35 with COVID-19, enrolled during active disease.

This clone was seen more than once but under ten times. The chain couples TRBV9 to TRBJ2-7, with D hard to call. The CDR3 is 14 residues long. With 4 bases removed from V and 2 bases from J, the gap between germline ends came to 13 bases. Germline V lookup: CDR1 SGDLS, CDR2 YYNGEE. DNA for the CDR3: TGTGCCAGCAGCCAGGAAGTCCTTCCCTACGAGCAGTACTTC. As protein: CASSQEVLPYEQYF. Full variable domain (outside the CDR3, taken from reference TRBV9 and TRBJ2-7): DSGVTQTPKHLITATGQRVTLRCSPRSGDLSVYWYQQSLDQGLQFLIQYYNGEERAKGNILERFSAQQFPDLHSELNLSSLELGDSALYFCASSQEVLPYEQYFGPGTRLTVT.

The J gene is TRBJ1-5, the V gene TRBV15; D gene uncertain. Germline V gene data show CDR1 as LNHNV and CDR2 as YYDKDF (reference sequence). The CDR3 extends over 14 amino acids. The V gene lost 3 bases and the J gene lost 6 bases, with 12 bases spanning the gap. The CDR3 loop reads CATSSGVGGQPQHF. As DNA, the CDR3 is TGTGCCACCAGCAGCGGGGTAGGAGGTCAGCCCCAGCATTTT. The whole variable domain, filled in from reference TRBV15 and TRBJ1-5, reads DAMVIQNPRYQVTQFGKPVTLSCSQTLNHNVMYWYQQKSSQAPKLLFHYYDKDFNNEADTPDNFQSRRPNTSFCFLDIRSPGLGDTAMYLCATSSGVGGQPQHFGDGTRLSIL.

J is TRBJ1-4 and V is TRBV6-4; TRBD1 is a possible D gene (6 bases). CDR1 and CDR2 from the germline V gene are MRHNA and SNTAGT. This CDR3 has 16 residues. The V end lost 3 bases, the J end lost 7 bases, and 18 bases lay between the germline ends. The DNA of the CDR3 is TGTGCCAGCAGTGATTCAAGAACAGGGCGCGGTGAAAAACTGTTTTTT. This sequence encodes CASSDSRTGRGEKLFF.

This chain connects TRBV24-1 to TRBJ2-1; the D gene is possibly TRBD1 (5 bases). CDR3 length: 14 amino acids. The germline V gene has CDR1 KGHDR and CDR2 SFDVKD. V was shortened by 2 bases and J by 10 bases, with 14 bases between the two germline ends. The CDR3 bases are TGTGCCACCAGTGATTCGCTAAGGGGTCGGGAGCAGTTCTTC. This sequence encodes CATSDSLRGREQFF.

This chain connects TRBV6-6 to TRBJ2-1; TRBD2 agrees at 13 bases. This CDR3 spans 16 amino acids. With 4 bases clipped from V and 10 bases from J, the junction kept 10 bases outside the gene matches. The germline V gene has CDR1 MNHNY and CDR2 SVGAGI (reference sequence). The CDR3 DNA is TGTGCCAGCAGTTCCACTACTAGCGGGGGGGCTTTGGAGCAGTTCTTC. Amino acid sequence: CASSSTTSGGALEQFF.

This chain joins TRBV4-1 and TRBJ1-6; the D is unclear. The CDR3 sequence is 15 residues long. Germline lookup yields CDR1 MGHRA and CDR2 YSYEKL. Trimming pared 4 bases from V and 7 bases from J, leaving 14 bases between. The DNA of the CDR3 is TGCGCCAGCAGCCCTGGAGCCCACCCCAATTCACCCCTCCACTTT. It encodes CASSPGAHPNSPLHF.

The chain has TRBV19 and TRBJ2-1, with D tentatively TRBD1 (5 bases). This CDR3 region has 12 residues. Germline CDR1 reads LNHDA; CDR2 reads SQIVND (reference sequence). V was pared by 4 bases and J by 7 bases, with 8 bases between. The CDR3 bases are TGTGCCAGTAGTAAGACAGCAAATGAGCAGTTCTTC. It encodes CASSKTANEQFF.

This rearrangement joins TRBV6-5 to TRBJ1-5; 9 nucleotides line up with TRBD1. Germline trimming cut 6 bases from V and 1 base from J; bases unmatched to any gene: 4. Germline values: CDR1 MNHEY, CDR2 SVGAGI. The length of the CDR3 is 15 residues. CDR3 sequence reads: CASRGQGRSNQPQHF. CDR3 DNA sequence: TGTGCCAGCAGAGGACAGGGGCGGAGCAATCAGCCCCAGCATTTT.